This TCR beta chain is drawn from a study of blood T cell repertoires in COVID-19. Study as a whole: The United States, Italy and Spain were the sources of the acute and convalescent COVID-19 samples. Nucleic acid was either cDNA or gDNA, and it came from T cells, B-cell-depleted T cells, or PBMCs.

This CDR3 spans 15 amino acids. Germline lookup yields CDR1 SGHRS and CDR2 YFSETQ. J lost 5 bases, V lost 4 bases, and 9 bases had no gene match. Original methodology: Estimation of nucleated cell counts was performed using reference gene primer amplification. Sequenced by immunoSEQ multiplex PCR; TCRdb stores in-frame clones only, minus some. That table is the source of V, J and clone size, and D and trimming were worked out from the DNA. The sample includes tens of thousands of clones, more than 70% of them seen just once. This clone was detected only once. What was sequenced was peripheral blood. The sequence was obtained from a man between 45 and 60 years old with COVID-19, enrolled during active disease. The gene calls are TRBV5-1 and TRBJ2-1; TRBD1 agrees at 7 bases. In nucleotides, the CDR3 is TGCGCCAGCAGCCGGGACAGCACCTGGGACAATGAGCAGTTCTTC. This sequence encodes CASSRDSTWDNEQFF.